Following are 25 T cell receptor beta chains from one sample sequenced in a study of blood T cell repertoires in COVID-19. The protocol was immunoSEQ multiplex PCR, while the TCRdb copy is restricted to in-frame clones and leaves out a portion. Here the sample spans some 400,000 clones, approximately 86% being singletons. Sequenced sample: peripheral blood. These receptors originate from a human donor in a cohort sampled during active COVID-19.

The gene calls are TRBV6-5 and TRBJ1-4; 11 bases are shared with TRBD1. The CDR3 sequence is 15 residues long. V lost 5 bases to trimming and J lost 7 bases; unmatched junction nucleotides: 6. Per germline, CDR1 MNHEY and CDR2 SVGAGI. DNA of the CDR3: TGTGCCAGCAGTCCGGGGGGGACAGGGGGTGAAAAACTGTTTTTT. Its translation: CASSPGGTGGEKLFF.

The chain is built from TRBV5-1 and TRBJ2-5; 7 bases align to TRBD1. V lost 3 bases, J lost 2 bases, and 10 bases stayed unmatched. Germline CDR1 and CDR2: SGHRS and YFSETQ. This CDR3 has 16 amino acids. CDR3 nucleotides: TGCGCCAGCAGCTATTCCCCGACAGGGCCACAAGAGACCCAGTACTTC. It encodes CASSYSPTGPQETQYF.

The J gene is TRBJ2-3, the V gene TRBV18; perhaps TRBD1 as D (5 bases). Trimming took off 3 bases at V and 2 bases at J, with 9 bases between the two ends. Germline V gene lookup returns CDR1 KGHSH and CDR2 LQKENI. This CDR3 comprises 14 residues. This CDR3 reads CASSPGALTDTQYF. In DNA, the CDR3 is TGTGCCAGCTCACCTGGGGCACTCACAGATACGCAGTATTTT.

V and J are TRBV5-1 and TRBJ1-2, with D possibly matching TRBD1 (6 bases). The V and J ends lost 4 bases and 3 bases respectively, with 16 bases between them. The CDR3 consists of 15 residues. Germline values: CDR1 SGHRS, CDR2 YFSETQ. The DNA for the CDR3 is TGCGCCAGCAGCCCGAGGGGGAGTGGGGACTATGGCTACACCTTC. Protein product: CASSPRGSGDYGYTF. Full variable domain (rest looked up from reference TRBV5-1 and TRBJ1-2): KAGVTQTPRYLIKTRGQQVTLSCSPISGHRSVSWYQQTPGQGLQFLFEYFSETQRNKGNFPGRFSGRQFSNSRSEMNVSTLELGDSALYLCASSPRGSGDYGYTFGSGTRLTVV.

The CDR3 bases are TGCGCCAGCAGCTTCGGGGGGAGTGATGAAAAACTGTTTTTT. This codes for CASSFGGSDEKLFF. The chain combines TRBV5-1 with TRBJ1-4; tentative D call: TRBD1 (5 bases). V lost 2 bases and J 6 bases, leaving 11 bases between the germline ends. Germline-derived CDR1 and CDR2 are SGHRS and YFSETQ. The CDR3 is 14 amino acids.

This chain links TRBV7-3 with TRBJ2-2; 8 bases map to TRBD1. J gave up 1 base and V 3 bases, and 10 bases lay outside the gene matches. CDR1 is SGHTA, CDR2 FQGTGA, per germline. The CDR3 length is 18 residues. The CDR3 loop is CASSLGPPGTGNTGELFF. In DNA, the CDR3 is TGTGCCAGCAGCTTGGGGCCCCCCGGGACAGGGAACACCGGGGAGCTGTTTTTT. The whole variable domain, filled in from reference TRBV7-3 and TRBJ2-2, reads GAGVSQTPSNKVTEKGKYVELRCDPISGHTALYWYRQSLGQGPEFLIYFQGTGAADDSGLPNDRFFAVRPEGSVSTLKIQRTERGDSAVYLCASSLGPPGTGNTGELFFGEGSRLTVL.

The gene calls are TRBV28 and TRBJ1-1; no definite D call. Trimming stripped 3 bases from V and 5 bases from J, with 10 bases between. This CDR3 is built from 13 residues. The germline gives CDR1 MDHEN, CDR2 SYDVKM. CDR3 protein: CASSFEGGTEAFF. The CDR3 DNA reads TGTGCCAGCAGTTTTGAGGGAGGGACTGAAGCTTTCTTT.

The rearrangement uses TRBV2 and TRBJ2-3; weak D call: TRBD2 (5 bases). The CDR3 is made up of 13 amino acids. The V and J ends lost 7 bases and 8 bases respectively, with 16 bases between them. Germline CDR1 is SNHLY and CDR2 is FYNNEI. Here the CDR3 reads CASNPNRGGTQYF. In DNA form, the CDR3 reads TGTGCCAGCAACCCCAATCGCGGAGGTACGCAGTATTTT.

CDR3 amino acids: CASSYSGTGGGQPQHF. The CDR3 DNA reads TGTGCCAGCAGTTACTCCGGGACAGGGGGTGGTCAGCCCCAGCATTTT. The chain uses TRBV6-5 and TRBJ1-5; 11 bases agree with TRBD1. The CDR3 runs to 16 residues. Losses at the gene ends were 0 bases for V and 6 bases for J; bases not matched to a gene: 4. Per germline, CDR1 MNHEY and CDR2 SVGAGI.

The V call is TRBV6-5, the J call TRBJ1-1, with D perhaps TRBD1 (6 bases). The CDR3 totals 14 residues. V was clipped by 6 bases and J by 1 base, with 12 bases between them. Germline lookup yields CDR1 MNHEY and CDR2 SVGAGI. CDR3 DNA: TGTGCCAGCAGGCCCGGGACAACGAACACTGAAGCTTTCTTT. Its translation is CASRPGTTNTEAFF.

V usage is TRBV28 and J usage is TRBJ2-5, with 7 bases fitting TRBD2. CDR3 length equals 15 residues. From germline, CDR1 is MDHEN and CDR2 SYDVKM. V lost 6 bases and J lost 2; bases outside the gene matches: 9. CDR3 loop: CASRSHDGGQETQYF. The DNA of the CDR3 is TGTGCCAGCAGGTCTCACGACGGGGGGCAAGAGACCCAGTACTTC. Full variable domain (remainder filled in from reference TRBV28 and TRBJ2-5): DVKVTQSSRYLVKRTGEKVFLECVQDMDHENMFWYRQDPGLGLRLIYFSYDVKMKEKGDIPEGYSVSREKKERFSLILESASTNQTSMYLCASRSHDGGQETQYFGPGTRLLVL.

This clone was seen only once. This rearrangement joins TRBV4-1 to TRBJ2-7; TRBD2 matches 7 bases. V dropped 0 bases and J dropped 6; count of bases not matched to a gene: 11. The germline V gene encodes CDR1 MGHRA and CDR2 YSYEKL. The CDR3 runs to 16 residues. The CDR3 coding sequence is TGCGCCAGCAGCCAAGATCTCCTAGCGGAAGTCGGCGAGCAGTACTTC. Protein product: CASSQDLLAEVGEQYF.

The J gene is TRBJ2-3, the V gene TRBV3-1 (or the pseudogene TRBV3-2), with D maybe TRBD2 (5 bases). Germline CDR1 is LGHDT and CDR2 is YNNKEL (reference sequence). CDR3 length: 13 amino acids. V was shortened by 5 bases and J by 4 bases, with 10 bases between the two germline ends. CDR3 sequence (DNA): TGTGCCAGCAGCGACGGGGATGCAGATACGCAGTATTTT. As protein: CASSDGDADTQYF.

The sample holds many counts of this clone. The chain couples TRBV6-4 to TRBJ2-3, with 7 bases lining up with TRBD1. Germline V gene data show CDR1 as MRHNA and CDR2 as SNTAGT. V lost 0 bases, J lost 4 bases, and 1 base stayed unmatched. This CDR3 is 14 amino acids long. CDR3 bases: TGTGCCAGCAGTGACTCCCAGGGGGCAGATACGCAGTATTTT. This translates into CASSDSQGADTQYF.

This chain joins TRBV5-1 and TRBJ1-4; perhaps TRBD1 as D (6 bases). Germline lookup yields CDR1 SGHRS and CDR2 YFSETQ. The CDR3 has 16 amino acids. V dropped 3 bases and J dropped 2 bases, with 14 bases sitting between them. CDR3 in DNA: TGCGCCAGCAGCTCAACGCCACAGGGCACTAATGAAAAACTGTTTTTT. Encoded protein: CASSSTPQGTNEKLFF.

The CDR3 DNA reads TGTGCCAGCAGCCGCTGGGACAGGGGGCGCGAAACGTATGGCTACACCTTC. This sequence encodes CASSRWDRGRETYGYTF. V and J are TRBV5-8 and TRBJ1-2; TRBD1 aligns across 12 bases. Germline V gene sequence: CDR1 SGHTS, CDR2 YDEGEE. The J segment lost 5 bases and the V segment lost 4 bases, leaving 12 bases of the junction unmatched. This CDR3 region has 17 residues.

The chain is built from TRBV2 and TRBJ2-1; TRBD1 might be the D (6 bases). Trimming took 5 bases from V and 9 from J, leaving 17 bases between them. The germline V gene encodes CDR1 SNHLY and CDR2 FYNNEI. This CDR3 contains 14 residues. CDR3: CASSTWDILGEQFF. The CDR3 nucleotides read TGTGCCAGCAGTACATGGGACATCCTGGGTGAGCAGTTCTTC.

This chain connects TRBV28 to TRBJ1-1; a possible D gene is TRBD1 (6 bases). The germline CDR1 and CDR2 sequences are MDHEN and SYDVKM. This CDR3 is built from 14 residues. V was clipped by 5 bases and J by 5 bases, with 15 bases between them. CDR3 sequence reads: CASSPGGGQTEAFF. CDR3 DNA: TGTGCCAGCAGTCCAGGCGGGGGGCAGACTGAAGCTTTCTTT.

A single count supports this clone. The V call is TRBV19, the J call TRBJ1-5, with D possibly being TRBD1 (5 bases). Looked up from germline, CDR1 is LNHDA and CDR2 is SQIVND (reference sequence). This CDR3 is built from 14 residues. V lost 5 bases and J 2 bases, leaving 10 bases between the germline ends. The CDR3 protein is CASSLSGGNQPQHF. The CDR3 DNA sequence: TGTGCCAGTAGTCTCTCGGGGGGCAATCAGCCCCAGCATTTT.

The sample holds one count of this clone. The gene calls are TRBV4-1 and TRBJ1-4, with D hard to call. Germline V gene sequence: CDR1 MGHRA, CDR2 YSYEKL. Trimming left V 3 bases short and J 0 bases short, with 8 bases between. This CDR3 has 15 residues. DNA for the CDR3: TGCGCCAGCAGCCAGCCGGGGACAACTAATGAAAAACTGTTTTTT. It translates to CASSQPGTTNEKLFF.

J is TRBJ2-1 and V is TRBV3-1 (or the pseudogene TRBV3-2); 10 positions match TRBD2. The CDR3 runs 17 residues. The V segment lost 0 bases and the J segment 4 bases; nucleotides outside the gene matches: 6. Germline lookup yields CDR1 LGHDT and CDR2 YNNKEL (reference sequence). The CDR3, as DNA: TGTGCCAGCAGCCAAGACCGGACTAGCGGAACTTACAATGAGCAGTTCTTC. Protein sequence: CASSQDRTSGTYNEQFF.

J is TRBJ2-7 and V is TRBV27, with D maybe TRBD1 (5 bases). Deletions cut 3 bases from V and 5 bases from J, with 11 bases between. The CDR3 covers 13 residues. Germline V gives CDR1 MNHEY, CDR2 SMNVEV (reference sequence). CDR3 in amino acids: CASSLNPRDEQYF. CDR3 bases: TGTGCCAGCAGTTTGAACCCCAGGGACGAGCAGTACTTC.

The chain joins TRBV28 to TRBJ2-1; D gene ambiguous. Germline CDR1 MDHEN, CDR2 SYDVKM. Trimming shortened V by 6 bases and J by 10 bases, and 13 bases separated the two germline ends. The CDR3 has 12 amino acids. CDR3 loop: CASSSPAEEQFF. The CDR3 region has the DNA TGTGCCAGCAGCTCGCCGGCGGAGGAGCAGTTCTTC. Looking up the rest from reference TRBV28 and TRBJ2-1 gives the full variable domain: DVKVTQSSRYLVKRTGEKVFLECVQDMDHENMFWYRQDPGLGLRLIYFSYDVKMKEKGDIPEGYSVSREKKERFSLILESASTNQTSMYLCASSSPAEEQFFGPGTRLTVL.

This clone was observed a single time. This chain connects TRBV5-1 to TRBJ1-2; D remains unclear. Germline V CDR1 and CDR2: SGHRS, YFSETQ. The CDR3 runs to 15 residues. Trimming pared 1 base from V and 0 bases from J, leaving 10 bases between. This CDR3 reads CASSLIAETNYGYTF. In nucleotides, the CDR3 is TGCGCCAGCAGCTTGATCGCGGAAACTAACTATGGCTACACCTTC.

This clone appeared once. Other nucleotide sequences in the sample specify the same CDR3. The chain combines TRBV2 with TRBJ1-2; the D gene is possibly TRBD1 (6 bases). The germline V gene has CDR1 SNHLY and CDR2 FYNNEI. There are 13 residues in the CDR3. V lost 6 bases and J lost 2, with 10 bases in between. CDR3 nucleotide sequence: TGTGCCAGCAGGGCGGACAGCAACTATGGCTACACCTTC. This codes for CASRADSNYGYTF.